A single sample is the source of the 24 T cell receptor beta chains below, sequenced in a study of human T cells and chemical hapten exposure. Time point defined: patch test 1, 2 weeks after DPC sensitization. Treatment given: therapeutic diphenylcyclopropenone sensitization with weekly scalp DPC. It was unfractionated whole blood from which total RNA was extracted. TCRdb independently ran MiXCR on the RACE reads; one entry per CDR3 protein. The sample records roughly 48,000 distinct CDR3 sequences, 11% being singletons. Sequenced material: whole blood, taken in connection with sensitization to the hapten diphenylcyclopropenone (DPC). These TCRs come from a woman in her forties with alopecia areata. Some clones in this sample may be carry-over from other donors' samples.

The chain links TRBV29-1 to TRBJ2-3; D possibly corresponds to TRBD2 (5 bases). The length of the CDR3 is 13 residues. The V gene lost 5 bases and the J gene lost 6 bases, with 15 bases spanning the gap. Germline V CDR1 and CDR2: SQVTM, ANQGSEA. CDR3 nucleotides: TGCAGCGTTCGAGGGATAGTGGCCGATACGCAGTATTTT. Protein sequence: CSVRGIVADTQYF.

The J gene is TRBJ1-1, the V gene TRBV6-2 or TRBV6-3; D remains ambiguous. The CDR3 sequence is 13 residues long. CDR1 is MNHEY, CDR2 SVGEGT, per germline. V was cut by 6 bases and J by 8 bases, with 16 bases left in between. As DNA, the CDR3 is TGTGCCAGCAGCCGGCAGAAGGAGCTAGAAGCTTTCTTT. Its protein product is CASSRQKELEAFF.

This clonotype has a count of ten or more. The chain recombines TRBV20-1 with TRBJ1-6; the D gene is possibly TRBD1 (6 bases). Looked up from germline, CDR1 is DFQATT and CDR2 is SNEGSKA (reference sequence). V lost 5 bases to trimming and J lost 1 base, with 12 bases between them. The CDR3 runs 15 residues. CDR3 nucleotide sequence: TGCAGTGCTGTAAGGGGGTTGTCCTATAATTCACCCCTCCACTTT. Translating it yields CSAVRGLSYNSPLHF.

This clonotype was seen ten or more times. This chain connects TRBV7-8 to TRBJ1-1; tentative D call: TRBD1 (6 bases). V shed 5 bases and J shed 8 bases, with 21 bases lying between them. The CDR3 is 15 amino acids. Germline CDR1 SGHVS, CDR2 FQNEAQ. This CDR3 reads CASSHYSGEPVEAFF. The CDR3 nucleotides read TGTGCCAGCAGCCATTACTCAGGGGAGCCGGTGGAAGCTTTCTTT. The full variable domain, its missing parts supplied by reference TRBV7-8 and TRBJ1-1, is GAGVSQSPRYKVAKRGQDVALRCDPISGHVSLFWYQQALGQGPEFLTYFQNEAQLDKSGLPSDRFFAERPEGSVSTLKIQRTQQEDSAVYLCASSHYSGEPVEAFFGQGTRLTVV.

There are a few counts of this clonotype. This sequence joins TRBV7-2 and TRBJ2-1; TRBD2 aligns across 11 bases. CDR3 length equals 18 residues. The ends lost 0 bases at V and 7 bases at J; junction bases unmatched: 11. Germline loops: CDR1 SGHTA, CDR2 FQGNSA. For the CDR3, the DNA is TGTGCCAGCAGCTTAGCGATGTATAGCGGGGGGGCGAGTAATGAGCAGTTCTTC. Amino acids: CASSLAMYSGGASNEQFF.

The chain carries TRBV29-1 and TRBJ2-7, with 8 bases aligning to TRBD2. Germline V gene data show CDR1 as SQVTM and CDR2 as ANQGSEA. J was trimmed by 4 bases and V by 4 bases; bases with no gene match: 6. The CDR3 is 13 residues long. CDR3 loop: CSVGNPSGYEQYF. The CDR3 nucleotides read TGCAGCGTTGGAAATCCTAGCGGGTACGAGCAGTACTTC.

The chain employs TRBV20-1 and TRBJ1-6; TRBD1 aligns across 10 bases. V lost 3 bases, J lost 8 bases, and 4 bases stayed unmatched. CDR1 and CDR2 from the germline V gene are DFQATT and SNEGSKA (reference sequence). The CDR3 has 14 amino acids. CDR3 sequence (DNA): TGCAGTGCTAGGGTAGGACAGGGGGATTCACCCCTCCACTTT. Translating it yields CSARVGQGDSPLHF.

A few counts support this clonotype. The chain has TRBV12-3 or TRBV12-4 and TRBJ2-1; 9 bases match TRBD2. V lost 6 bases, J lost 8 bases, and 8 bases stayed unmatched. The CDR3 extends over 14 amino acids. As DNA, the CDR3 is TGTGCCAGCAGGGTAGCGGGAGTATGGGATGAGCAGTTCTTC. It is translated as CASRVAGVWDEQFF.

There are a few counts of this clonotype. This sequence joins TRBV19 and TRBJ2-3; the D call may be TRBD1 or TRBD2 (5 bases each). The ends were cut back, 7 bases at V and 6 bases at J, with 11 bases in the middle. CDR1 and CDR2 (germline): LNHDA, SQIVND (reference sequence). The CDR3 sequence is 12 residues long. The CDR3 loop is CASNRGGDTQYF. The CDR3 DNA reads TGTGCCAGTAACCGGGGCGGGGATACGCAGTATTTT. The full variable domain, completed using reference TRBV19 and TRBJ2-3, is DGGITQSPKYLFRKEGQNVTLSCEQNLNHDAMYWYRQDPGQGLRLIYYSQIVNDFQKGDIAEGYSVSREKKESFPLTVTSAQKNPTAFYLCASNRGGDTQYFGPGTRLTVL.

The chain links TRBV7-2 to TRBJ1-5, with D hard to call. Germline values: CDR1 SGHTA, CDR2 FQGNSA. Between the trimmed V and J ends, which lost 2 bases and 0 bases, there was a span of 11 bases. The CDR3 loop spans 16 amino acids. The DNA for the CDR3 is TGTGCCAGCAGCTTAAGGTCCGGGCTTAGCAATCAGCCCCAGCATTTT. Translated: CASSLRSGLSNQPQHF.

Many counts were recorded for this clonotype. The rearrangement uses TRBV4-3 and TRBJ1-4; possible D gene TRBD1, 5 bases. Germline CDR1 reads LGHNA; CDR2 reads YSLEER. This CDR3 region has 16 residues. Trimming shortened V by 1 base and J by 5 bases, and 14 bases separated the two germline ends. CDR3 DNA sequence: TGCGCCAGCAGCCAAGGTATCCAGGGAGTAAATGAAAAACTGTTTTTT. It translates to CASSQGIQGVNEKLFF.

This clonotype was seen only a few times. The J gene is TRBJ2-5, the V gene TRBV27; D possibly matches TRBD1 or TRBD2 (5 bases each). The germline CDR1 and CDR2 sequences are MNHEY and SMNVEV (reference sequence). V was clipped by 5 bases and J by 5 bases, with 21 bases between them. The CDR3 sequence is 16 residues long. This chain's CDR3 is CASSPLGPHNGETQYF. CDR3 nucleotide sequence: TGTGCCAGCAGTCCTCTGGGACCTCACAACGGGGAGACCCAGTACTTC.

CDR3 sequence: CASSLEDRFAQEYGYTF. The DNA of the CDR3 is TGTGCCAGCAGCTTAGAGGACAGATTCGCCCAGGAGTATGGCTACACCTTC. This rearrangement joins TRBV7-6 to TRBJ1-2, with D perhaps matching TRBD1 (6 bases). The CDR3 loop spans 17 amino acids. Germline V gene sequence: CDR1 SGHVS, CDR2 FNYEAQ. Deletions cut 1 base from V and 5 bases from J, with 20 bases between.

Here the CDR3 DNA reads TGTGCCAGCAAACCGTCCAGGACAGGGCTAGAGACCCAGTACTTC. It translates to CASKPSRTGLETQYF. The chain uses TRBV28 and TRBJ2-5; TRBD1 matches 8 bases. The CDR3 runs to 15 residues. Per the germline V gene, CDR1 is MDHEN and CDR2 is SYDVKM. The V and J ends lost 7 bases and 4 bases, in that order; junction bases with no gene match: 11. Combining the CDR3 with reference TRBV28 and TRBJ2-5 gives the whole variable domain DVKVTQSSRYLVKRTGEKVFLECVQDMDHENMFWYRQDPGLGLRLIYFSYDVKMKEKGDIPEGYSVSREKKERFSLILESASTNQTSMYLCASKPSRTGLETQYFGPGTRLLVL.

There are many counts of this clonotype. CDR3 sequence (DNA): TGTGCCAGCAGCCAAGAGGGCGCCTCTGAAGCTTTCTTT. Translated, it gives CASSQEGASEAFF. The chain combines TRBV3-1 with TRBJ1-1; no reliable D call. Trimming stripped 0 bases from V and 6 bases from J, with 8 bases between. The CDR3 length is 13 residues. CDR1 LGHDT and CDR2 YNNKEL come from the germline V gene (reference sequence).

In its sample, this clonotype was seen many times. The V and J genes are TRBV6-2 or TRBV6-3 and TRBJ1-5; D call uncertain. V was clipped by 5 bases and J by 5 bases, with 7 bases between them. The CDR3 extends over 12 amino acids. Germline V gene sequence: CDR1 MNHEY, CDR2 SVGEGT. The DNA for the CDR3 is TGTGCCAGCAGTCATGGGGATCAGCCCCAGCATTTT. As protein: CASSHGDQPQHF.

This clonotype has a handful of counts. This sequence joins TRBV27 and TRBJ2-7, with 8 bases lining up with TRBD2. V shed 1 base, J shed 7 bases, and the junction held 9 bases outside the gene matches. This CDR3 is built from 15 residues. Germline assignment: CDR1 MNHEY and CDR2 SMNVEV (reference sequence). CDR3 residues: CASSLWPAGEREQYF. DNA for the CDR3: TGTGCCAGCAGTTTATGGCCAGCGGGAGAACGGGAGCAGTACTTC.

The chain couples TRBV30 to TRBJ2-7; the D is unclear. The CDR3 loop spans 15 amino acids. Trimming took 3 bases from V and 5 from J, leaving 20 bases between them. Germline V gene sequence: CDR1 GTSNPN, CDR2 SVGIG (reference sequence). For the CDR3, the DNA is TGTGCCTGGAGGGATCCCGGGCCCCCTAGACACGAGCAGTACTTC. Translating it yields CAWRDPGPPRHEQYF.

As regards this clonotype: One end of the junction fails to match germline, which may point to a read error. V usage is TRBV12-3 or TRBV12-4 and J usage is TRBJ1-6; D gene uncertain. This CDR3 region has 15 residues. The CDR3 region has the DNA TGTGTCAGCAGTTTAGGGCAGACCTATAATTCACCCCTCCACTTT. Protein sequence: CVSSLGQTYNSPLHF.

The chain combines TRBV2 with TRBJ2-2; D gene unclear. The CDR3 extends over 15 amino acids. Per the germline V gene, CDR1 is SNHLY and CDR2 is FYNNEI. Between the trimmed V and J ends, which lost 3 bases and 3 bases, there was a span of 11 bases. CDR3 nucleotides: TGTGCCAGCAGTGATTTGCGGCAACACACCGGGGAGCTGTTTTTT. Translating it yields CASSDLRQHTGELFF. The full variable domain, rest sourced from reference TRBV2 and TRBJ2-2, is EPEVTQTPSHQVTQMGQEVILRCVPISNHLYFYWYRQILGQKVEFLVSFYNNEISEKSEIFDDQFSVERPDGSNFTLKIRSTKLEDSAMYFCASSDLRQHTGELFFGEGSRLTVL.

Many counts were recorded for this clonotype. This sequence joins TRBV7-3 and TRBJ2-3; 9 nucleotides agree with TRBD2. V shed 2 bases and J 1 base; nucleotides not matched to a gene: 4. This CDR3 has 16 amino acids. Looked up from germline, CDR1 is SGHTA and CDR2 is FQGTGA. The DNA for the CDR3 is TGTGCCAGCAGCTTAGCCCCTAGCGGGGGCACAGATACGCAGTATTTT. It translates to CASSLAPSGGTDTQYF.

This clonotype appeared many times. CDR3 sequence: CASRDYRSTDTQYF. DNA of the CDR3: TGCGCCAGCAGGGACTACCGAAGCACAGATACGCAGTATTTT. The genes are TRBV10-2 and TRBJ2-3; a possible D gene is TRBD2 (6 bases). The CDR3 sequence is 14 residues long. The V end lost 6 bases, the J end lost 0 bases, and 10 bases lay between the germline ends. Germline V lookup: CDR1 WSHSY, CDR2 SAAADI.

The CDR3 region has the DNA TGCAGTGCCCCGGGACTAGCCAAAAACATTCAGTACTTC. It translates to CSAPGLAKNIQYF. V is TRBV20-1 and J is TRBJ2-4; D may be TRBD2 (6 bases). Looked up from germline, CDR1 is DFQATT and CDR2 is SNEGSKA (reference sequence). The ends were cut back, 6 bases at V and 0 bases at J, with 9 bases in the middle. This CDR3 comprises 13 residues.

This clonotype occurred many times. CDR3 DNA: TGTGCCAGCTCAGGCGGGGATGCGGACACTGAAGCTTTCTTT. This sequence encodes CASSGGDADTEAFF. The chain joins TRBV18 to TRBJ1-1; D ambiguous. CDR1 KGHSH and CDR2 LQKENI come from the germline V gene. Trimming took 5 bases from V and 3 from J, leaving 13 bases between them. The CDR3 covers 14 residues.